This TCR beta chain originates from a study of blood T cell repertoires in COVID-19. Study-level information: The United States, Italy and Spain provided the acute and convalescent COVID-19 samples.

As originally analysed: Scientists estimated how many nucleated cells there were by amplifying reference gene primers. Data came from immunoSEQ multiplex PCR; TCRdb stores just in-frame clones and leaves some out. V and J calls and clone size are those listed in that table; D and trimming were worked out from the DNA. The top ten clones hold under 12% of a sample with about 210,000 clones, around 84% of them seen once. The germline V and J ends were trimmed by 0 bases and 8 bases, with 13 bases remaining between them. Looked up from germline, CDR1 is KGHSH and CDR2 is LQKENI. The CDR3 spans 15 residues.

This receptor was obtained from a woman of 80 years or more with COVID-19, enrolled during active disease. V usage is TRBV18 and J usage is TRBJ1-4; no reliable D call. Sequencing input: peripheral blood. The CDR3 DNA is TGTGCCAGCTCACCACCAGGGCCCGCGGGGGAAAAACTGTTTTTT. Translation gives CASSPPGPAGEKLFF.